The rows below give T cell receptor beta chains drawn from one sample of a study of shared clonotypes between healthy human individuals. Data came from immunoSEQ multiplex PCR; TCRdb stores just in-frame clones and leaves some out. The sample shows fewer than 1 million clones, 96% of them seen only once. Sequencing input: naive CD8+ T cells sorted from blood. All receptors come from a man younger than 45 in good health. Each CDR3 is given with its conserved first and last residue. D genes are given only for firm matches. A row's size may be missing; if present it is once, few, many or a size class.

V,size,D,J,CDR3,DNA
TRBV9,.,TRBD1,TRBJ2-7,CASSEGTGPYEQYF,TGTGCCAGCAGCGAGGGGACAGGGCCCTACGAGCAGTACTTC
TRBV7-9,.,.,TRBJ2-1,CAGGQSSYNEQFF,TGTGCCGGAGGACAGAGCTCCTACAATGAGCAGTTCTTC
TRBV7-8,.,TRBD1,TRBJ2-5,CASSLEGDRVETQYF,TGTGCCAGCAGCTTAGAGGGGGACAGGGTCGAGACCCAGTACTTC
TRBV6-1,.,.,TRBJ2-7,CASSERVRSRFEQYF,TGTGCCAGCAGTGAGAGGGTGAGATCTAGGTTCGAGCAGTACTTC
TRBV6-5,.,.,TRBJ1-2,CASSYTNSHYGYTF,TGTGCCAGCAGTTACACCAACAGCCACTATGGCTACACCTTC
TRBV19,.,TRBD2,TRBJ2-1,CASSGTSGRLDEQFF,TGTGCCAGTAGTGGGACTAGCGGGAGGTTGGATGAGCAGTTCTTC
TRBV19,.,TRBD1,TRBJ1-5,CASAQGGSNQPQHF,TGTGCCAGCGCACAGGGGGGGAGCAATCAGCCCCAGCATTTT
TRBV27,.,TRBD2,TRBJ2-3,CATSLGAGGGDTQYF,TGTGCCACCTCCCTCGGGGCGGGAGGGGGAGATACGCAGTATTTT
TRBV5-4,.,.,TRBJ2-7,CASSPWTGAPYEQYF,TGTGCCAGCAGCCCCTGGACTGGAGCCCCCTACGAGCAGTACTTC
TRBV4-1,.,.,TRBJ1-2,CASSQDFGTTQYGYTF,TGCGCCAGCAGCCAAGATTTTGGGACAACGCAATATGGCTACACCTTC
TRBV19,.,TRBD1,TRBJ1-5,CASSMGQGAYSNQPQHF,TGTGCCAGTAGTATGGGGCAGGGGGCTTATAGCAATCAGCCCCAGCATTTT
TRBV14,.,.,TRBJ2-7,CASSQTHRLGHEQYF,TGTGCCAGCAGCCAAACTCACAGGTTGGGCCACGAGCAGTACTTC
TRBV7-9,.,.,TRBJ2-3,CASSPRSGPSTDTQYF,TGTGCCAGCAGCCCCCGCAGCGGTCCTAGCACAGATACGCAGTATTTT
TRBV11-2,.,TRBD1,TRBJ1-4,CASSPGTVSTNEKLFF,TGTGCCAGCAGCCCCGGGACAGTCTCAACTAATGAAAAACTGTTTTTT
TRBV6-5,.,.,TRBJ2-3,CASSYGGIDTQYF,TGTGCCAGCAGTTACGGAGGGATAGATACGCAGTATTTT
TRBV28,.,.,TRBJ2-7,CASSFAGRSTYEQYF,TGTGCCAGCAGTTTCGCGGGCAGGTCAACCTACGAGCAGTACTTC
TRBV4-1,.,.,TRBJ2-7,CASSHLATSYEQYF,TGCGCCAGCAGCCATCTAGCGACCTCCTACGAGCAGTACTTC
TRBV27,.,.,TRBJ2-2,CASSGSGFDNTGELFF,TGTGCCAGCAGTGGCAGCGGGTTCGATAACACCGGGGAGCTGTTTTTT
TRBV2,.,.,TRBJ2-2,CASSEKPTGELFF,TGTGCCAGCAGTGAAAAGCCCACCGGGGAGCTGTTTTTT
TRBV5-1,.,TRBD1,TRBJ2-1,CASSLLQGHGTSGEQFF,TGCGCCAGCAGCTTGTTACAGGGGCACGGGACATCGGGTGAGCAGTTCTTC
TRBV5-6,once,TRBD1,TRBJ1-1,CASSLAGTANTEAFF,TGTGCCAGCAGCTTGGCCGGGACAGCGAACACTGAAGCTTTCTTT
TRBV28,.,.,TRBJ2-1,CASSFLVSETYNEQFF,TGTGCCAGCAGTTTTTTGGTTAGCGAGACTTACAATGAGCAGTTCTTC
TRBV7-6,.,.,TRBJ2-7,CASSLEGGRGTYEQYF,TGTGCCAGCAGCTTAGAAGGTGGCAGGGGTACCTACGAGCAGTACTTC
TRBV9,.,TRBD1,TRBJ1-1,CASSVTGGANTEAFF,TGTGCCAGCAGCGTTACAGGGGGCGCGAACACTGAAGCTTTCTTT
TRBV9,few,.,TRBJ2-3,CASSVVGPDTQYF,TGTGCCAGCAGCGTAGTTGGGCCAGATACGCAGTATTTT
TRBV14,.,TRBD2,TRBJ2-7,CASSPREGPNEQYF,TGTGCCAGCAGCCCCCGGGAGGGCCCGAACGAGCAGTACTTC
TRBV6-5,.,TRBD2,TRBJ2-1,CASALTSGSSEQFF,TGTGCCAGCGCCCTAACTAGCGGGAGTAGTGAGCAGTTCTTC
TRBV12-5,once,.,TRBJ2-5,CASGPGGQETQYF,TGTGCTAGTGGCCCCGGCGGCCAAGAGACCCAGTACTTC
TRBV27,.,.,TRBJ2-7,CASMPGRTRYEQYF,TGTGCCAGCATGCCGGGACGGACCCGCTACGAGCAGTACTTC
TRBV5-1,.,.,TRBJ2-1,CASSPRAGVPGLGNEQFF,TGCGCCAGCAGCCCCCGGGCCGGGGTTCCCGGGCTTGGAAATGAGCAGTTCTTC
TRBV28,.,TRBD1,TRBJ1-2,CASSLRSDRDYGYTF,TGTGCCAGCAGTTTAAGGTCGGACAGGGACTATGGCTACACCTTC
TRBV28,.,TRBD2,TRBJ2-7,CASSPLGTMGSYEQYF,TGTGCCAGCAGCCCCCTCGGGACTATGGGGTCCTACGAGCAGTACTTC
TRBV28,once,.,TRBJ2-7,CASSLKPFSYEQYF,TGTGCCAGCAGTTTAAAGCCTTTTTCCTACGAGCAGTACTTC
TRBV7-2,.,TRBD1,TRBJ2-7,CASSDRETLAYEQYF,TGTGCCAGCAGCGACAGGGAAACCCTTGCCTACGAGCAGTACTTC
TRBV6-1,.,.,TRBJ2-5,CASTLNGRKETQYF,TGTGCCAGCACCCTGAACGGCAGAAAAGAGACCCAGTACTTC
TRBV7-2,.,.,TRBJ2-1,CASSLAGGVNEQFF,TGTGCCAGCAGCTTAGCGGGAGGTGTGAATGAGCAGTTCTTC
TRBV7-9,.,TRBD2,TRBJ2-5,CASSYRTSGVQETQYF,TGTGCCAGCAGCTACCGGACTAGCGGGGTGCAAGAGACCCAGTACTTC
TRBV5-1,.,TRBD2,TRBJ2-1,CASSLGAGGSYNEQFF,TGCGCCAGCAGCTTAGGAGCGGGAGGGTCTTACAATGAGCAGTTCTTC
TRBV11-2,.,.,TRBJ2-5,CASSLRPGAGRETQYF,TGTGCCAGCAGCTTACGTCCTGGGGCCGGTCGAGAGACCCAGTACTTC
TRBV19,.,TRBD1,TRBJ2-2,CASTLAAQGIIGELFF,TGTGCCAGTACCCTTGCGGCACAGGGGATCATAGGGGAGCTGTTTTTT
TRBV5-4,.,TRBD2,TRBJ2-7,CASSADTSGSTYEQYF,TGTGCCAGCAGCGCGGACACTAGCGGGTCCACCTACGAGCAGTACTTC
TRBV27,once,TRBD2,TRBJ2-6,CASSTLPGRAGANVLTF,TGTGCCAGCAGTACCCTGCCTGGGAGGGCTGGGGCCAACGTCCTGACTTTC
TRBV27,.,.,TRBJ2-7,CASRGGSPTYEQYF,TGTGCCAGCCGCGGCGGCAGCCCGACCTACGAGCAGTACTTC
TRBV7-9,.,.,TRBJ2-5,CASSFSGQETQYF,TGTGCCAGCAGCTTTAGCGGACAAGAGACCCAGTACTTC
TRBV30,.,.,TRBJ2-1,CAWSATADSYNEQFF,TGTGCCTGGAGTGCGACTGCCGACAGCTACAATGAGCAGTTCTTC
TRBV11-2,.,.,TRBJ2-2,CASSSTQNTGELFF,TGTGCCAGCAGCTCGACACAGAACACCGGGGAGCTGTTTTTT
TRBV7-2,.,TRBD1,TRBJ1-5,CASSLTGTGNQPQHF,TGTGCCAGCAGCTTAACCGGGACAGGAAATCAGCCCCAGCATTTT
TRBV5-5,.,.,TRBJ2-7,CASSLVSSGLYEQYF,TGTGCCAGCAGCTTGGTATCAAGCGGACTCTACGAGCAGTACTTC
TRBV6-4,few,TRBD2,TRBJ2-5,CASSDSAGGPETQYF,TGTGCCAGCAGTGACTCAGCGGGAGGGCCAGAGACCCAGTACTTC
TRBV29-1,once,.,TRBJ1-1,CSVVGQMNTEAFF,TGCAGCGTTGTTGGCCAGATGAACACTGAAGCTTTCTTT
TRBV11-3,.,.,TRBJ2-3,CASSQGSSGTDTQYF,TGTGCCAGCAGCCAGGGGTCTAGCGGCACAGATACGCAGTATTTT
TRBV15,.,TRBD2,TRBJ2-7,CATSRGRPAGGVYEQYF,TGTGCCACCAGCCGCGGACGGCCAGCGGGAGGGGTCTACGAGCAGTACTTC
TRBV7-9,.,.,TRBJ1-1,CASSQLTGQNTEAFF,TGTGCCAGCAGCCAGTTAACAGGGCAGAACACTGAAGCTTTCTTT
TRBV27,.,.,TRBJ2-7,CASRDTLSYEQYF,TGTGCCAGCAGGGACACTCTCTCCTACGAGCAGTACTTC
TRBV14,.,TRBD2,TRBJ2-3,CASSQDLSLAGADTQYF,TGTGCCAGCAGCCAAGATCTTAGCCTAGCGGGAGCAGATACGCAGTATTTT